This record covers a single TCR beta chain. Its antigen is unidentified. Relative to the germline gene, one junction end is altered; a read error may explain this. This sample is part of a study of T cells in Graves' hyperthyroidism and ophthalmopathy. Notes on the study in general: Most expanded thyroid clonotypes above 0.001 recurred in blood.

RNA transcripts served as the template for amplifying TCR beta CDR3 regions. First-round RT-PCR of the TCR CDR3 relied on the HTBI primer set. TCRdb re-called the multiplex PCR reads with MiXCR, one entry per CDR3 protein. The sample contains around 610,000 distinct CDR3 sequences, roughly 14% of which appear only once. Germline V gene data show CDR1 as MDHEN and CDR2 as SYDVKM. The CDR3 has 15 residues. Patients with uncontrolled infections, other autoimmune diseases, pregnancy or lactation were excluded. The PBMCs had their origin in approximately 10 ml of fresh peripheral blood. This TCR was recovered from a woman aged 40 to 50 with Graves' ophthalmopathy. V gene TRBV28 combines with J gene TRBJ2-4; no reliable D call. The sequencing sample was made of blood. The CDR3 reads CAGSSIGIAKNIQYF. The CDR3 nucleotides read TGTGCCGGCAGTTCGATAGGCATAGCCAAAAACATTCAGTACTTC.